A single sample is the source of the 29 T cell receptor beta chains below, sequenced in a study of Graves' ophthalmopathy and Graves' hyperthyroidism. Amplification targeted the TCR beta CDR3 regions, with RNA transcripts as the source material. The first round was an RT-PCR with HTBI primers, and the second round was a multiplex PCR. A single record per CDR3 protein comes from TCRdb applying MiXCR to the multiplex PCR reads. The data contain under 800,000 distinct CDR3 sequences, about a fifth of them seen just once; the ten biggest clones take up more than 5.5%. The sequenced sample consisted of peripheral blood. The receptor set was obtained from a woman aged 18-35 years with stable Graves' hyperthyroidism. Some clones in this sample may be carry-over from other donors' samples.

The J gene is TRBJ1-2, the V gene TRBV6-2 or TRBV6-3; D is perhaps TRBD1 (6 bases). This CDR3 spans 13 amino acids. Trimming removed 7 bases from V and 4 bases from J, with 13 bases in between. The V gene's germline CDR1 is MNHEY and CDR2 SVGEGT. In nucleotides, the CDR3 is TGTGCCAGCAAGGAAACAGGGCCCTATGGCTACACCTTC. It encodes CASKETGPYGYTF.

This chain uses TRBV20-1 with TRBJ2-7; TRBD1 matches 7 bases. Per germline, CDR1 DFQATT and CDR2 SNEGSKA (reference sequence). Losses at the gene ends were 3 bases for V and 4 bases for J; bases not matched to a gene: 9. This CDR3 is built from 14 residues. The CDR3 nucleotides read TGCAGTGCTAGTCAAGGGGGCGAAGAGTACGAGCAGTACTTC. Translating it yields CSASQGGEEYEQYF.

This clonotype appeared many times. The chain is built from TRBV6-2 or TRBV6-3 and TRBJ1-5, with D unclear. Trimming took off 6 bases at V and 6 bases at J, with 15 bases between the two ends. The CDR3 runs to 14 residues. Germline V CDR1 and CDR2: MNHEY, SVGEGT. The CDR3 sequence: CASSLTAAVQPQHF. Written as DNA, the CDR3 is TGTGCCAGCAGCTTAACGGCGGCGGTTCAGCCCCAGCATTTT.

At least ten counts were recorded for this clonotype. This sequence joins TRBV15 and TRBJ2-4; perhaps TRBD2 as D (6 bases). The length of the CDR3 is 11 residues. Deletions cut 11 bases from V and 8 bases from J, with 13 bases between. Germline V CDR1 and CDR2: LNHNV, YYDKDF (reference sequence). CDR3 in DNA: TGTGCCGCGGGACCGAAGGACATTCAGTACTTC. Its protein product is CAAGPKDIQYF.

The sample holds many counts of this clonotype. This chain links TRBV25-1 with TRBJ2-7; possibly TRBD1 for D (6 bases). V was shortened by 6 bases and J by 4 bases, with 13 bases between the two germline ends. The CDR3 is 13 amino acids. CDR1 is MGHDK, CDR2 SYGVNS, per germline. This chain's CDR3 is CASSSDSLYEQYF. In DNA, the CDR3 is TGTGCCAGCAGCTCGGACAGTTTGTACGAGCAGTACTTC.

The rearrangement uses TRBV10-3 and TRBJ1-2; D remains ambiguous. The CDR3 is made up of 13 amino acids. Germline CDR1 ENHRY, CDR2 SYGVKD. V dropped 6 bases and J dropped 3 bases, with 11 bases sitting between them. CDR3 bases: TGTGCCATCAGCCCCGTAACGGACTATGGCTACACCTTC. It yields the protein CAISPVTDYGYTF.

The table lists this clonotype with many counts. The V call is TRBV11-2, the J call TRBJ1-1; no clear D. CDR3 length equals 14 residues. V gave up 5 bases and J gave up 4 bases, with 14 bases separating them. The germline gives CDR1 SGHAT, CDR2 FQNNGV. CDR3 sequence: CASSPAGFGTEAFF. CDR3 nucleotides: TGTGCCAGCAGCCCGGCGGGGTTCGGCACTGAAGCTTTCTTT.

The CDR3 nucleotides read TGTGCCAGCAGCGTAGCTCCGGGGACCTCTGGAAACACCATATATTTT. This sequence encodes CASSVAPGTSGNTIYF. J is TRBJ1-3 and V is TRBV9; a possible D gene is TRBD1 (5 bases). Germline V gene sequence: CDR1 SGDLS, CDR2 YYNGEE. V was trimmed by 0 bases and J by 0 bases, leaving 10 bases between them. This CDR3 has 16 residues.

This clonotype was observed at least ten times. The V and J genes are TRBV29-1 and TRBJ2-7, with TRBD1 as a possible D gene (5 bases). The germline gives CDR1 SQVTM, CDR2 ANQGSEA. Trimming took 5 bases from V and 2 from J, leaving 13 bases between them. The CDR3 extends over 13 amino acids. The CDR3 spells CSVINRWTYEQYF. CDR3 DNA sequence: TGCAGCGTTATAAACAGGTGGACCTACGAGCAGTACTTC.

The gene calls are TRBV6-2 or TRBV6-3 and TRBJ2-7; no clear D gene. There are 14 residues in the CDR3. Germline V gene sequence: CDR1 MNHEY, CDR2 SVGEGT. Between the trimmed V and J ends, which lost 0 bases and 4 bases, there was a span of 10 bases. CDR3 DNA: TGTGCCAGCAGTTACTCTCGAAACAGATACGAGCAGTACTTC. Residues: CASSYSRNRYEQYF.

Details on this clonotype: A read error may explain this, as a much larger clone is one base away. The rearrangement uses TRBV12-3 or TRBV12-4 and TRBJ2-5, with unresolved D. The V end was cut by 3 bases, the J end by 5 bases, with 10 bases between. The CDR3 is 13 amino acids. CDR3: CASSFRASETQYF. CDR3 DNA sequence: TGTGCCAGCAGTTTTCGGGCGTCGGAGACCCAGTACTTC.

Ten or more counts support this clonotype. The CDR3 DNA follows: TGTGCCAGCAGCTTATTACCCACAGAGACCCAGTACTTC. It yields the protein CASSLLPTETQYF. The J gene is TRBJ2-5, the V gene TRBV7-3; no definite D call. CDR3 size: 13 residues. Germline V gene sequence: CDR1 SGHTA, CDR2 FQGTGA. Trimming shortened V by 2 bases and J by 4 bases, and 8 bases separated the two germline ends.

V is TRBV6-5 and J is TRBJ2-7; D possibly corresponds to TRBD2 (6 bases). The CDR3 sequence is 13 residues long. V was trimmed by 4 bases and J by 3 bases, leaving 10 bases between them. Germline V gene sequence: CDR1 MNHEY, CDR2 SVGAGI. The CDR3 spells CASSWGDVYEQYF. DNA for the CDR3: TGTGCCAGCAGTTGGGGGGACGTCTACGAGCAGTACTTC.

This clonotype showed up many times. The chain couples TRBV30 to TRBJ2-6; D is uncertain. The CDR3 has 13 amino acids. Germline V gene data show CDR1 as GTSNPN and CDR2 as SVGIG (reference sequence). Trimming removed 5 bases from V and 0 bases from J, with 5 bases in between. CDR3 coding DNA: TGTGCCTGGGGGGACTCTGGGGCCAACGTCCTGACTTTC. It encodes CAWGDSGANVLTF. The whole variable domain, filled in from reference TRBV30 and TRBJ2-6, reads SQTIHQWPATLVQPVGSPLSLECTVEGTSNPNLYWYRQAAGRGLQLLFYSVGIGQISSEVPQNLSASRPQDRQFILSSKKLLLSDSGFYLCAWGDSGANVLTFGAGSRLTVL.

Regarding this clonotype: A read error is possible here, since a much larger clone lies one base away. The chain combines TRBV6-1 with TRBJ1-6; D might be TRBD1 (6 bases). CDR3 size: 14 residues. CDR1 and CDR2 (germline): MNHNS, SASEGT. The DNA of the CDR3 is TGTGCCAGCAGCCCCGGGACATTACATTCACACCTCCACTTT. It encodes CASSPGTLHSHLHF.

This clonotype was recorded only once. CDR3 sequence: CASSSGIRVGNQPQHF. The CDR3 DNA is TGTGCCAGCAGTTCGGGCATCAGGGTGGGGAATCAGCCCCAGCATTTT. This rearrangement joins TRBV12-3 or TRBV12-4 to TRBJ1-5, with D possibly matching TRBD1 (5 bases). CDR3 length equals 16 residues. The V and J ends lost 4 bases and 4 bases respectively, with 17 bases between them.

The chain combines TRBV19 with TRBJ1-1; 7 nucleotides agree with TRBD1. Germline V gives CDR1 LNHDA, CDR2 SQIVND (reference sequence). V dropped 4 bases and J dropped 7; count of bases not matched to a gene: 6. There are 13 residues in the CDR3. CDR3 coding DNA: TGTGCCAGTAGTAAAAGGGGGCTTAATGAAGCTTTCTTT. The encoded protein is CASSKRGLNEAFF. Looking up the rest from reference TRBV19 and TRBJ1-1 gives the full variable domain: DGGITQSPKYLFRKEGQNVTLSCEQNLNHDAMYWYRQDPGQGLRLIYYSQIVNDFQKGDIAEGYSVSREKKESFPLTVTSAQKNPTAFYLCASSKRGLNEAFFGQGTRLTVV.

The V call is TRBV7-8, the J call TRBJ1-5; no clear D. V lost 6 bases, J lost 7 bases, and 19 bases lay in between. Germline CDR1 reads SGHVS; CDR2 reads FQNEAQ. CDR3 length: 15 amino acids. The CDR3 is CASRPEWGSSQPQHF. The CDR3 DNA sequence: TGTGCCAGCAGACCCGAATGGGGTTCCTCCCAGCCCCAGCATTTT. Based on the CDR3 plus reference TRBV7-8 and TRBJ1-5, the full variable domain is GAGVSQSPRYKVAKRGQDVALRCDPISGHVSLFWYQQALGQGPEFLTYFQNEAQLDKSGLPSDRFFAERPEGSVSTLKIQRTQQEDSAVYLCASRPEWGSSQPQHFGDGTRLSIL.

This clonotype was counted at least ten times. The chain recombines TRBV7-9 with TRBJ1-3, with D unresolved. V shed 0 bases and J shed 4 bases, with 13 bases lying between them. Per the germline V gene, CDR1 is SEHNR and CDR2 is FQNEAQ (reference sequence). This CDR3 comprises 16 residues. CDR3 DNA: TGTGCCAGCAGCTTAGCTCGCCCGACGGGAGGAAACACCATATATTTT. Translating gives CASSLARPTGGNTIYF.

This clonotype was seen ten or more times. The chain uses TRBV24-1 and TRBJ2-7; 11 bases are a match to TRBD2. With V trimmed by 4 bases and J by 2 bases, 6 bases remained unmatched. The CDR3 has 16 residues. Germline values: CDR1 KGHDR, CDR2 SFDVKD. This CDR3 is CATSDATSGTTYEQYF. The CDR3 bases are TGTGCCACCAGTGACGCGACTAGCGGGACTACCTACGAGCAGTACTTC.

This chain connects TRBV20-1 to TRBJ2-3; D remains ambiguous. Germline V gene sequence: CDR1 DFQATT, CDR2 SNEGSKA (reference sequence). V was cut by 5 bases and J by 2 bases, with 14 bases left in between. The CDR3 contains 14 residues. CDR3 residues: CSAPKQGLTDTQYF. The CDR3 DNA reads as TGCAGTGCTCCGAAGCAAGGGCTCACAGATACGCAGTATTTT.

This clonotype was detected a few times. V and J are TRBV5-1 and TRBJ2-2, with 10 bases matching TRBD1. V shed 4 bases, J shed 7 bases, and the junction held 13 bases outside the gene matches. The CDR3 is made up of 17 amino acids. CDR1 SGHRS and CDR2 YFSETQ come from the germline V gene. Here the CDR3 reads CASSPQGTGDGLGELFF. CDR3 nucleotide sequence: TGCGCCAGCAGCCCACAAGGGACAGGGGATGGTCTCGGGGAGCTGTTTTTT.

This clonotype was recorded at least ten times. The CDR3 sequence: CASSEAGRPEAFF. The CDR3 bases are TGTGCCAGCAGTGAAGCTGGACGTCCTGAAGCTTTCTTT. The chain combines TRBV6-1 with TRBJ1-1; no clear D gene. V lost 0 bases and J 6 bases, leaving 8 bases between the germline ends. CDR1 and CDR2 from the germline V gene are MNHNS and SASEGT. The CDR3 length is 13 residues.

At least ten counts were recorded for this clonotype. The chain employs TRBV6-5 and TRBJ1-5; D might be TRBD1 (5 bases). The CDR3 has 15 residues. From germline, CDR1 is MNHEY and CDR2 SVGAGI. Trimming pared 2 bases from V and 6 bases from J, leaving 14 bases between. This CDR3 reads CASSYPGPGPQPQHF. CDR3 coding DNA: TGTGCCAGCAGTTACCCGGGCCCGGGACCTCAGCCCCAGCATTTT.

The chain is built from TRBV20-1 and TRBJ1-2; D is uncertain. V gave up 2 bases and J gave up 7 bases, with 11 bases separating them. The CDR3 contains 12 residues. The V gene's germline CDR1 is DFQATT and CDR2 SNEGSKA (reference sequence). The CDR3 sequence: CSARRTGGGYTF. As DNA, the CDR3 is TGCAGTGCTAGAAGGACCGGCGGTGGCTACACCTTC.

This clonotype came up many times. This rearrangement joins TRBV12-3 or TRBV12-4 to TRBJ1-3; D is ambiguous. CDR3 size: 11 residues. With 2 bases removed from V and 11 bases from J, the gap between germline ends came to 7 bases. CDR3 sequence reads: CASSLSHAIYF. CDR3 nucleotide sequence: TGTGCCAGCAGTTTATCGCACGCCATATATTTT.

This clonotype appeared many times. The chain carries TRBV6-1 and TRBJ2-7, with TRBD1 as a possible D gene (6 bases). The CDR3 runs to 16 residues. V lost 2 bases, J lost 3 bases, and 17 bases lay in between. Germline CDR1 reads MNHNS; CDR2 reads SASEGT. The DNA of the CDR3 is TGTGCCAGCAGTGAATACGGACAGTTGAGGAACTACGAGCAGTACTTC. Translation: CASSEYGQLRNYEQYF.

This clonotype was seen only a few times. V gene TRBV9 combines with J gene TRBJ1-3; D uncertain. Trimming shortened V by 2 bases and J by 0 bases, and 9 bases separated the two germline ends. The germline V gene encodes CDR1 SGDLS and CDR2 YYNGEE. CDR3 length: 15 residues. CDR3 coding DNA: TGTGCCAGCAGCGTCCGGGAAGACTCTGGAAACACCATATATTTT. Protein product: CASSVREDSGNTIYF. Complete variable domain (other parts from reference TRBV9 and TRBJ1-3): DSGVTQTPKHLITATGQRVTLRCSPRSGDLSVYWYQQSLDQGLQFLIQYYNGEERAKGNILERFSAQQFPDLHSELNLSSLELGDSALYFCASSVREDSGNTIYFGEGSWLTVV.

Many counts were recorded for this clonotype. The chain joins TRBV15 to TRBJ1-5; D is ambiguous. The germline V and J ends were trimmed by 0 bases and 3 bases, with 15 bases remaining between them. This CDR3 has 17 amino acids. Germline loops: CDR1 LNHNV, CDR2 YYDKDF (reference sequence). The CDR3 sequence is CATSRDRRGRDNQPQHF. CDR3 nucleotide sequence: TGTGCCACCAGCAGAGATCGACGGGGAAGGGACAATCAGCCCCAGCATTTT.